Following are 9 T cell receptor beta chains from one sample sequenced in a study of shared clonotypes between healthy human individuals. Profiling relied on immunoSEQ multiplex PCR, and the TCRdb table lists in-frame clones only, not all of them. The profile covers about 2.4 million clones, with approximately 94% appearing a single time and around 0.4% taken by the ten largest. Sequences were obtained from naive CD4+ T cells from PBMCs. Specified subset: CD45RA+ positively selected. The receptors here all came from a man aged 18-30 years in good health. Some clones in this sample may be carry-over from other donors' samples.

V is TRBV30 and J is TRBJ2-2; no definite D call. The germline gives CDR1 GTSNPN, CDR2 SVGIG (reference sequence). The CDR3 spans 13 residues. Trimming pared 1 base from V and 0 bases from J, leaving 3 bases between. CDR3 sequence: CAWSATNTGELFF. The CDR3 nucleotides read TGTGCCTGGAGTGCAACGAACACCGGGGAGCTGTTTTTT.

The rearrangement uses TRBV6-5 and TRBJ1-2; 7 nucleotides align to TRBD1. J gave up 6 bases and V 7 bases, and 8 bases lay outside the gene matches. This CDR3 spans 13 amino acids. In germline, CDR1 is MNHEY, CDR2 SVGAGI. The CDR3, as DNA: TGTGCCAGCATCAACCGGGACAGCGATGGCTACACCTTC. This sequence encodes CASINRDSDGYTF.

The chain is built from TRBV27 and TRBJ1-1; 7 nucleotides match TRBD1. Germline loops: CDR1 MNHEY, CDR2 SMNVEV (reference sequence). The CDR3 has 15 amino acids. The V segment lost 2 bases and the J segment 1 base; nucleotides outside the gene matches: 4. The DNA for the CDR3 is TGTGCCAGCAGTTTACTGACAGGGACGAACACTGAAGCTTTCTTT. As protein: CASSLLTGTNTEAFF.

The chain is built from TRBV7-9 and TRBJ2-3, with 10 bases lining up with TRBD2. With V trimmed by 7 bases and J by 6 bases, 22 bases remained unmatched. Germline CDR1 and CDR2: SEHNR and FQNEAQ (reference sequence). CDR3 length: 19 amino acids. CDR3 sequence (DNA): TGTGCCAGCATCCCCGGCAGGGAGCTAGCGGGGGTCCGGGGGGATACGCAGTATTTT. It translates to CASIPGRELAGVRGDTQYF.

The rearrangement links TRBV30 to TRBJ2-7; 7 bases map to TRBD2. J gave up 4 bases and V 0 bases, and 9 bases lay outside the gene matches. Germline V gene lookup returns CDR1 GTSNPN and CDR2 SVGIG (reference sequence). This CDR3 comprises 15 residues. DNA for the CDR3: TGTGCCTGGAGTGTACCGCTAGCGGAGCCTTACGAGCAGTACTTC. This translates into CAWSVPLAEPYEQYF.

The chain combines TRBV7-9 with TRBJ1-1; D is unresolved. V was clipped by 10 bases and J by 0 bases, with 12 bases between them. The CDR3 contains 13 residues. Per the germline V gene, CDR1 is SEHNR and CDR2 is FQNEAQ (reference sequence). Here the CDR3 reads CATLGFLNTEAFF. CDR3 nucleotides: TGTGCCACCCTCGGCTTTCTGAACACTGAAGCTTTCTTT. The whole variable domain, remainder taken from reference TRBV7-9 and TRBJ1-1, is DTGVSQNPRHKITKRGQNVTFRCDPISEHNRLYWYRQTLGQGPEFLTYFQNEAQLEKSRLLSDRFSAERPKGSFSTLEIQRTEQGDSAMYLCATLGFLNTEAFFGQGTRLTVV.

The J gene is TRBJ2-1, the V gene TRBV7-8; a possible D gene is TRBD2 (5 bases). Germline CDR1 SGHVS, CDR2 FQNEAQ. Trimming cost V 5 bases and J 0 bases, with 11 bases left between them. CDR3 length: 15 amino acids. CDR3 bases: TGTGCCAGCAGCCCTCTGGGGAGCTCCTACAATGAGCAGTTCTTC. Translated, it gives CASSPLGSSYNEQFF. The whole variable domain, filled in from reference TRBV7-8 and TRBJ2-1, reads GAGVSQSPRYKVAKRGQDVALRCDPISGHVSLFWYQQALGQGPEFLTYFQNEAQLDKSGLPSDRFFAERPEGSVSTLKIQRTQQEDSAVYLCASSPLGSSYNEQFFGPGTRLTVL.

The chain combines TRBV5-6 with TRBJ2-3; the D is unclear. Germline-derived CDR1 and CDR2 are SGHDT and YYEEEE. The CDR3 loop spans 13 amino acids. The V gene lost 2 bases and the J gene lost 5 bases, with 9 bases spanning the gap. The CDR3 sequence is CASSFEPGDTQYF. The CDR3 nucleotides are TGTGCCAGCAGCTTCGAGCCCGGAGATACGCAGTATTTT.

This clone has just one count. The chain combines TRBV7-3 with TRBJ1-1; 8 bases fit TRBD1. The CDR3 has 13 residues. CDR1 SGHTA and CDR2 FQGTGA come from the germline V gene. V was clipped by 6 bases and J by 3 bases; unmatched bases: 3. The CDR3, as DNA: TGTGCCAGCAGTCCACAGGGGGACACTGAAGCTTTCTTT. The encoded protein is CASSPQGDTEAFF. The variable domain in full, with the rest retrieved from reference TRBV7-3 and TRBJ1-1, is GAGVSQTPSNKVTEKGKYVELRCDPISGHTALYWYRQSLGQGPEFLIYFQGTGAADDSGLPNDRFFAVRPEGSVSTLKIQRTERGDSAVYLCASSPQGDTEAFFGQGTRLTVV.